The text below deals with one TCR beta chain. The CDR3 contains 19 residues. Germline-derived CDR1 and CDR2 are SGHVS and FQNEAQ. Trimming removed 1 base at V and 0 bases at J, with 16 bases between. The data originate from a study of T cells after yellow fever vaccination. MiXCR, run by TCRdb on the 5' RACE reads, gives a single entry per CDR3 protein. The data contain 120,000 or so distinct CDR3 sequences, roughly 15% of them seen just once; the ten biggest clones take up more than 40%. The receptor's source is a man in his late teens or twenties who received the YFV17D yellow fever vaccine. The sequences come from CD8+ T cells sorted from PBMCs, collected 5 days after the yellow fever booster vaccination. J is TRBJ2-6 and V is TRBV7-8; D uncertain. CDR3 nucleotides: TGTGCCAGCAGCTTAGGTCGGGCGAAATTTCTCTCTGGGGCCAACGTCCTGACTTTC. Its translation is CASSLGRAKFLSGANVLTF.